The next 8 T cell receptor beta chains were all read from a single sample in a study of OX40 agonist ivuxolimab in advanced cancers. Data came from immunoSEQ multiplex PCR; TCRdb stores just in-frame clones and leaves some out. The top ten hold 0.44% of the sample, which has just under 75,000 clones, roughly 90% seen once. The sample here was CD4+ or CD8+ T cells sorted from blood, taken in a trial of the OX40 agonist ivuxolimab. All receptors come from an adult with an advanced solid tumor such as melanoma, head and neck, liver or kidney cancer.

This CDR3 reads CASSLTGDTQYF. CDR3 nucleotides: TGTGCCAGCAGCTTAACCGGGGATACGCAGTATTTT. V is TRBV7-2 and J is TRBJ2-3; D gene unclear. CDR1 and CDR2 (germline): SGHTA, FQGNSA. The CDR3 is 12 amino acids. The germline V and J ends were trimmed by 2 bases and 6 bases, with 6 bases remaining between them.

The chain has TRBV6-5 and TRBJ1-1; 7 bases map to TRBD1. This CDR3 region has 15 residues. Germline trimming cut 6 bases from V and 4 bases from J; bases unmatched to any gene: 11. Per germline, CDR1 MNHEY and CDR2 SVGAGI. The DNA of the CDR3 is TGTGCCAGCAGGATGGACAGGAGGGAGAGCACTGAAGCTTTCTTT. Amino acids: CASRMDRRESTEAFF.

J is TRBJ2-2 and V is TRBV10-3; TRBD2 agrees at 7 bases. Germline values: CDR1 ENHRY, CDR2 SYGVKD. This CDR3 contains 14 residues. Trimming took 10 bases from V and 1 from J; bases not matched to a gene: 6. CDR3: CASGLAENTGELFF. In DNA form, the CDR3 reads TGTGCCAGCGGGCTAGCGGAGAACACCGGGGAGCTGTTTTTT.

This chain uses TRBV7-2 with TRBJ2-2; no clear D gene. Germline CDR1 SGHTA, CDR2 FQGNSA. The V end lost 6 bases, the J end lost 4 bases, and 15 bases lay between the germline ends. The CDR3 spans 15 residues. CDR3 sequence: CASRMPGSVTGELFF. The CDR3 coding sequence is TGTGCCAGCAGGATGCCAGGTTCCGTCACCGGGGAGCTGTTTTTT.

The rearrangement uses TRBV29-1 and TRBJ2-2, with D possibly TRBD1 on 6 matching bases. The CDR3 spans 14 residues. Trimming removed 6 bases from V and 6 bases from J, with 17 bases in between. Germline values: CDR1 SQVTM, CDR2 ANQGSEA. CDR3 sequence: CSVTGPRVPGELFF. The DNA of the CDR3 is TGCAGCGTCACAGGGCCTCGGGTCCCCGGGGAGCTGTTTTTT.

This clone was found once. The V call is TRBV5-1, the J call TRBJ2-5; D call uncertain. The CDR3 spans 14 residues. The germline CDR1 and CDR2 sequences are SGHRS and YFSETQ. Trimming stripped 4 bases from V and 4 bases from J, with 14 bases between. CDR3 amino acids: CASSGGLLGETQYF. The DNA of the CDR3 is TGCGCCAGCAGCGGTGGGCTGCTGGGAGAGACCCAGTACTTC.

J is TRBJ2-5 and V is TRBV7-9; TRBD2 might be the D (5 bases). Germline assignment: CDR1 SEHNR and CDR2 FQNEAQ (reference sequence). The V gene lost 5 bases and the J gene lost 3 bases, with 13 bases spanning the gap. The CDR3 spans 14 residues. CDR3 amino acids: CASSPRSGKETQYF. The CDR3 nucleotides are TGTGCCAGCAGCCCTCGATCGGGGAAAGAGACCCAGTACTTC.

The rearrangement uses TRBV7-2 and TRBJ2-3; D possibly matches TRBD1 or TRBD2 (5 bases each). Trimming shortened V by 3 bases and J by 0 bases, and 13 bases separated the two germline ends. CDR1 is SGHTA, CDR2 FQGNSA, per germline. The CDR3 contains 16 residues. DNA of the CDR3: TGTGCCAGCAGCTTCAGGGCCCGGGGTAGCACAGATACGCAGTATTTT. It yields the protein CASSFRARGSTDTQYF.